This T cell receptor beta chain stems from a study of shared clonotypes between healthy human individuals. Study in general: In total, the donors were a couple of women and a few men aged 18 to 49.

About this clone: Other DNA sequences from this sample encode an identical CDR3 as well.

Profiled with immunoSEQ multiplex PCR; TCRdb holds only in-frame clones, not every one. The table records around 2.1 million clones, approximately 96% of them present only once. The sequence came from a man younger than 35 in good health. The specimen was naive CD4+ T cells sorted from blood. As for subset: CD45RA+ positively selected.

DNA for the CDR3: TGTGCCAGCAGTGAAACAGAATATGGCTACACCTTC. It specifies CASSETEYGYTF. The genes are TRBV6-1 and TRBJ1-2; unclear D gene. CDR3 length: 12 amino acids. Trimming took 2 bases from V and 5 from J, leaving 6 bases between them. Germline V gene data show CDR1 as MNHNS and CDR2 as SASEGT.